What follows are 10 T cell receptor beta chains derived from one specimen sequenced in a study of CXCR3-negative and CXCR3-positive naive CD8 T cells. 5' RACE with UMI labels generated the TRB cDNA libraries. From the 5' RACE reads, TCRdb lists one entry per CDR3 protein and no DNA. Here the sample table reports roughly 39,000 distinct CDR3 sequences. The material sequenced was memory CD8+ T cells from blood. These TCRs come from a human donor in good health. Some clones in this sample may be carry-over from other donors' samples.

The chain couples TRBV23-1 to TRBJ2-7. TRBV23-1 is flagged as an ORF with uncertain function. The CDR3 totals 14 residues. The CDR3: CASSQVGSSYEQYF.

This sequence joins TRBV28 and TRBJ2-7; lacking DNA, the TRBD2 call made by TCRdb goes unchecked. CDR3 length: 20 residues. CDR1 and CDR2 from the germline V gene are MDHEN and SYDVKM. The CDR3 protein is CASSLSWGTSGGLRSYEQYF. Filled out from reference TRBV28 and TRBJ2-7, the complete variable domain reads DVKVTQSSRYLVKRTGEKVFLECVQDMDHENMFWYRQDPGLGLRLIYFSYDVKMKEKGDIPEGYSVSREKKERFSLILESASTNQTSMYLCASSLSWGTSGGLRSYEQYFGPGTRLTVT.

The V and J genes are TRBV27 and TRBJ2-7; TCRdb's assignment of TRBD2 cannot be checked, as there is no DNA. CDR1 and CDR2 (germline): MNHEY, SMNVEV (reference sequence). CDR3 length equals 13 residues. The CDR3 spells CASSLAGPYEQYF.

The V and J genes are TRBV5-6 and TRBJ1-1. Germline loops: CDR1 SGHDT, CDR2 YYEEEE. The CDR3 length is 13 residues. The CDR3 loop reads CASSLGDGTEAFF.

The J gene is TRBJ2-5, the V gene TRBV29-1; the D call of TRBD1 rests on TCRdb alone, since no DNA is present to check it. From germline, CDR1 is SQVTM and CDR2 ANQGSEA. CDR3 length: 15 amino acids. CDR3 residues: CSVESSGGYGETQYF. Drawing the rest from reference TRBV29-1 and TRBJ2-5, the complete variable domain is SAVISQKPSRDICQRGTSLTIQCQVDSQVTMMFWYRQQPGQSLTLIATANQGSEATYESGFVIDKFPISRPNLTFSTLTVSNMSPEDSSIYLCSVESSGGYGETQYFGPGTRLLVL.

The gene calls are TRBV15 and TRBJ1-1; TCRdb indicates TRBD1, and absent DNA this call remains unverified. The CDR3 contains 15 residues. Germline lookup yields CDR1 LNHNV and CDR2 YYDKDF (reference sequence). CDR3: CATSRDRDQNTEAFF.

The CDR3 reads CSLGGQGDPEAFF. The chain combines TRBV29-1 with TRBJ1-1; TCRdb designates TRBD1, a call that cannot be tested without DNA. CDR3 size: 13 residues. Germline loops: CDR1 SQVTM, CDR2 ANQGSEA.

The CDR3 spells CASSLISTQEETQYF. The genes are TRBV13 and TRBJ2-5. Germline-derived CDR1 and CDR2 are PRHDT and FYEKMQ (reference sequence). The CDR3 has 15 residues.

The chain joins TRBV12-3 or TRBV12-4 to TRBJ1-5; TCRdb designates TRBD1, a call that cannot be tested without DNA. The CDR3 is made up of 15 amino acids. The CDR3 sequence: CASSLGDREGQPQHF.

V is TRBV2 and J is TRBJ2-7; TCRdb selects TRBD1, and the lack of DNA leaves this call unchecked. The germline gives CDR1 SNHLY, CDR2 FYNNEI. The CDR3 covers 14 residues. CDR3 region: CASSERDRPYEQYF.